Listed here is a single TCR beta chain. The antigen remains undetermined. CDR3 length: 14 amino acids. The germline V gene has CDR1 MDHEN and CDR2 SYDVKM. The V end lost 8 bases, the J end lost 6 bases, and 14 bases lay between the germline ends. Unique molecular identifiers were affixed to single, distinct cDNA molecules. TCRdb re-analysed the 5' RACE reads in MiXCR, keeping a single row per CDR3 protein. The table includes 70,000 to 95,000 distinct CDR3 sequences, around 8.7% detected once. This record comes from a study of early T cells in non-severe SARS-CoV-2 infection. Overall study: Whole-blood bulk RNA, unsorted, was sequenced, and chains were unpaired.

Study-wide findings and caveats: VDJdb-based annotation leaned toward anti-spike CD8 responses and missed private and CD4 specificities.

The sample taken for sequencing was whole blood. This TCR derives from an adult who was a healthcare worker with PCR-confirmed SARS-CoV-2 infection or an uninfected control (not recorded which). The chain carries TRBV28 and TRBJ2-6, with a tentative D call TRBD2 (5 bases). CDR3 coding DNA: TGTGCCAGCTCAGGTGGAGGTTCGGCCAACGTCCTGACTTTC. Residues: CASSGGGSANVLTF.